The present T cell receptor (beta chain) was sequenced within a study of T cells in Graves' hyperthyroidism and ophthalmopathy. A word on this clonotype: Its target is not known. The germline gene is not matched at one end of the junction; a read error may be the cause.

The CDR3 regions of TCR beta were amplified from RNA transcripts. Carried out on the TCR CDR3, a first-round RT-PCR used the HTBI primer set. MiXCR, run by TCRdb on the multiplex PCR reads, gives a single entry per CDR3 protein. The top ten clones hold 30% to 40% of a sample with 700,000 to 950,000 distinct CDR3 sequences, 35% of them seen once. Graves' hyperthyroidism is called stable when ophthalmopathy does not progress within 18 months. Those with hyperthyroidism were 18 to 65 years old, newly diagnosed, and ill for under 2 months. Diagnosis relied on clinical symptoms, serum thyroxine and TRAb, thyroid ultrasound and orbital computed tomography. The germline gives CDR1 SNHLY, CDR2 FYNNEI. CDR3 length equals 14 residues. Whole-study results and caveats: By a 13 V-J model, ophthalmopathy was set apart from stable hyperthyroidism.

Sequenced: blood. The rearrangement joins TRBV2 to TRBJ2-7, with a possible D match to TRBD2 (5 bases). This clonotype was obtained from a woman in her forties with Graves' hyperthyroidism. CDR3 in DNA: TGCGTCAGCAGTGAAGCGGAGCGATCCTACGAGCAGTACTTC. The encoded protein is CVSSEAERSYEQYF.